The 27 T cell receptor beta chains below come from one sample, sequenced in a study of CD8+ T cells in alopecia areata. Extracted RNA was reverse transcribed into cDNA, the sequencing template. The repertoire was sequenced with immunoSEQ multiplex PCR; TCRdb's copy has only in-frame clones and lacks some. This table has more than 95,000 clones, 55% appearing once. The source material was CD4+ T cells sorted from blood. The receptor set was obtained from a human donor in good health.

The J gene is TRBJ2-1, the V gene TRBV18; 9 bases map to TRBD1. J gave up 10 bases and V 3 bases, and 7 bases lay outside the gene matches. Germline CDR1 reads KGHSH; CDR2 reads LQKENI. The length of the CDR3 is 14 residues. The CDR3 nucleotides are TGTGCCAGCTCACCGGGACAGGGTATAGAGGAGCAGTTCTTC. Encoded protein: CASSPGQGIEEQFF.

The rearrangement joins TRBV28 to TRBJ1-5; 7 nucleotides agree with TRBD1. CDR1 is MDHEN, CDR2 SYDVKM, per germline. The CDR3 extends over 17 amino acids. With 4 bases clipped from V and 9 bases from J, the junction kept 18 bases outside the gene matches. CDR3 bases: TGTGCCAGCAGTTCTTCTCGGACAGACATAAGGGGGCTGCCCCAGCATTTT. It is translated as CASSSSRTDIRGLPQHF.

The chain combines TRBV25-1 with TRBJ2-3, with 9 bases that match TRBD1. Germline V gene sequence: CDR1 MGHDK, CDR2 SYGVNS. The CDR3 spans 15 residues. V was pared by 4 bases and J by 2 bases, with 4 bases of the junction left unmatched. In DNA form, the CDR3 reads TGTGCCAGCAGTGCCGGGACAGGGATCACAGATACGCAGTATTTT. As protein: CASSAGTGITDTQYF.

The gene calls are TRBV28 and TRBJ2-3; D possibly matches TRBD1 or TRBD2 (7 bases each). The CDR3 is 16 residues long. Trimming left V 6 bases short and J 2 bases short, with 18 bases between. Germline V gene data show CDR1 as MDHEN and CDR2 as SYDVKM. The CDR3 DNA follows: TGTGCCAGCAGCCCCCCCCAGGGGGGGTACACAGATACGCAGTATTTT. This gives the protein CASSPPQGGYTDTQYF.

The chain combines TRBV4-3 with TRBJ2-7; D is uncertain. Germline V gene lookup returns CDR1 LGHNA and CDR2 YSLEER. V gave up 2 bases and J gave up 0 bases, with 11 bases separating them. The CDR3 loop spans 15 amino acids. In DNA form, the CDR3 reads TGCGCCAGCAGCCAAAAAGGCACGAGCTCCTACGAGCAGTACTTC. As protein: CASSQKGTSSYEQYF.

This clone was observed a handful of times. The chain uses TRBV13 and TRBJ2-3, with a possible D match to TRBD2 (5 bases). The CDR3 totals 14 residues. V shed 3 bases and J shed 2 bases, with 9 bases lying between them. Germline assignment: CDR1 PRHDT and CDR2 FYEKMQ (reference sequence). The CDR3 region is CASSFRGITDTQYF. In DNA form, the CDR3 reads TGTGCCAGCAGCTTCCGGGGTATCACAGATACGCAGTATTTT.

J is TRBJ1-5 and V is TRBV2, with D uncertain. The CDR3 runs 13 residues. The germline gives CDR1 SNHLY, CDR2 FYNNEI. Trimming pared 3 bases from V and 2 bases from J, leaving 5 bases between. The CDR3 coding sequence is TGTGCCAGCAGTGATGGGGGCAATCAGCCCCAGCATTTT. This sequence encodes CASSDGGNQPQHF.

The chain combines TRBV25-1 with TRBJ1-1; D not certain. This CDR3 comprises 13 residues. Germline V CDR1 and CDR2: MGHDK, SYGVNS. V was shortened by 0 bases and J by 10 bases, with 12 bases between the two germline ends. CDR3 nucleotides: TGTGCCAGCAGTGAATATGTCGGTTCCCGAGCTTTCTTT. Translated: CASSEYVGSRAFF.

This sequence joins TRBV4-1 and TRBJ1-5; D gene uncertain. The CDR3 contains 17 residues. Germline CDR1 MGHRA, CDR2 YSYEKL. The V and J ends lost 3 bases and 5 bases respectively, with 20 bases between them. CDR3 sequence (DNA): TGCGCCAGCAGCCACCCTACTGGGCGAAAGATAGATCAGCCCCAGCATTTT. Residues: CASSHPTGRKIDQPQHF.

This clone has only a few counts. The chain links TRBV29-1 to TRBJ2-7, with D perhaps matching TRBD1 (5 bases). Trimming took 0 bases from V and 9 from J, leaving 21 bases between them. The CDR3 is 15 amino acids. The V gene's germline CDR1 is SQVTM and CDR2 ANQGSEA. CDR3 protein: CSVEDPGHHPTAQYF. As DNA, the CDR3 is TGCAGCGTTGAAGATCCCGGACACCATCCAACGGCGCAGTACTTC.

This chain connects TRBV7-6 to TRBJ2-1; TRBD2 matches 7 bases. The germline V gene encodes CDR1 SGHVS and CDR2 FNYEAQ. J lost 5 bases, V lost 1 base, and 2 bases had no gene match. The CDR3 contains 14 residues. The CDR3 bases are TGTGCCAGCAGCTTAGGGCTAGCGGACAATGAGCAGTTCTTC. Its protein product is CASSLGLADNEQFF.

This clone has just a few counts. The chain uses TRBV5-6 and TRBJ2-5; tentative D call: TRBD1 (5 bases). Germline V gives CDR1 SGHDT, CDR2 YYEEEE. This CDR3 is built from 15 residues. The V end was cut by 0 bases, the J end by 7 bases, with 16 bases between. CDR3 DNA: TGTGCCAGCAGCTTGGTGGGGTCAGGGATCGGGACCCAGTACTTC. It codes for CASSLVGSGIGTQYF.

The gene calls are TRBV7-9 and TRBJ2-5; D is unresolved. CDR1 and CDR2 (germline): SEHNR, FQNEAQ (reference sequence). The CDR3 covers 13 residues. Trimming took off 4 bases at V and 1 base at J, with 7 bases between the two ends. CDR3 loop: CASSSSGQETQYF. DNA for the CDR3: TGTGCCAGCAGCTCTTCAGGCCAAGAGACCCAGTACTTC.

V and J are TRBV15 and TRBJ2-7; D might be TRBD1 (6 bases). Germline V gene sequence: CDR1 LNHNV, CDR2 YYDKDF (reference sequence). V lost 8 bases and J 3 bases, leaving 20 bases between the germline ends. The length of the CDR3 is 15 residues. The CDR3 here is CATGGQEDGVYEQYF. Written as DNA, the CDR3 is TGTGCCACCGGGGGCCAGGAGGATGGAGTCTACGAGCAGTACTTC.

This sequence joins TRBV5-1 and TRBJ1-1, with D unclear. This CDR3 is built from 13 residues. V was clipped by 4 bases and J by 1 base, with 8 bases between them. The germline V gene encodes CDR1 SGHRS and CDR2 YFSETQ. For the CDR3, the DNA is TGCGCCAGCAGCCCTGGACCGAACACTGAAGCTTTCTTT. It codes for CASSPGPNTEAFF.

The CDR3 region is CASRAAGVGLEQYF. CDR3 DNA sequence: TGTGCCAGCAGGGCTGCGGGGGTAGGGCTTGAGCAGTACTTC. The chain has TRBV6-5 and TRBJ2-5; 7 bases agree with TRBD2. Germline V gene sequence: CDR1 MNHEY, CDR2 SVGAGI. This CDR3 is 14 amino acids long. With 6 bases clipped from V and 11 bases from J, the junction kept 15 bases outside the gene matches.

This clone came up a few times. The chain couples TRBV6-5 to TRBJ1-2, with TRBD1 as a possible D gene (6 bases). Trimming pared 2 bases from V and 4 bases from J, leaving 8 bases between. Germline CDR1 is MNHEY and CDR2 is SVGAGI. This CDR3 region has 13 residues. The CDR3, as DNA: TGTGCCAGCAGTTACGACAGGACCTATGGCTACACCTTC. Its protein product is CASSYDRTYGYTF.

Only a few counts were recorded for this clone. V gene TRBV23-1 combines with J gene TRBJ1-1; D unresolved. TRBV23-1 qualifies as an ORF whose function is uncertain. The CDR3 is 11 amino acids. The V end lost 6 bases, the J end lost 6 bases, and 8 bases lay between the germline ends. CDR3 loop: CASRGCSEAFF. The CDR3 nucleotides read TGCGCCAGCAGGGGGTGCTCTGAAGCTTTCTTT.

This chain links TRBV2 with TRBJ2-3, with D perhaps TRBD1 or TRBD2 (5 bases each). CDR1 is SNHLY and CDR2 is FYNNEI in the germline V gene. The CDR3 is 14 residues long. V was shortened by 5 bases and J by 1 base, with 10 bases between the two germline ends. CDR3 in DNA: TGTGCCAGCAGTCTGGGACGGGGCACAGATACGCAGTATTTT. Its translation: CASSLGRGTDTQYF. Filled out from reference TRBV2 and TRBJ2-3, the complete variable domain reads EPEVTQTPSHQVTQMGQEVILRCVPISNHLYFYWYRQILGQKVEFLVSFYNNEISEKSEIFDDQFSVERPDGSNFTLKIRSTKLEDSAMYFCASSLGRGTDTQYFGPGTRLTVL.

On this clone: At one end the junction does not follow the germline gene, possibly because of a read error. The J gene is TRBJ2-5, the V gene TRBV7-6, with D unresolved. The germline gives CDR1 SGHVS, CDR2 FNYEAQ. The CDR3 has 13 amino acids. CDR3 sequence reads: CASSLVLGGMSNF. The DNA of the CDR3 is TGTGCCAGCAGCTTAGTTCTTGGCGGTATGTCAAACTTC.

The CDR3 is CASSLIPLAAADTQYF. The DNA of the CDR3 is TGTGCCAGCAGTTTAATCCCACTAGCGGCTGCAGATACGCAGTATTTT. The chain has TRBV27 and TRBJ2-3, with 8 bases that match TRBD2. V lost 2 bases to trimming and J lost 4 bases; unmatched junction nucleotides: 8. This CDR3 is 16 amino acids long. Germline V lookup: CDR1 MNHEY, CDR2 SMNVEV (reference sequence).

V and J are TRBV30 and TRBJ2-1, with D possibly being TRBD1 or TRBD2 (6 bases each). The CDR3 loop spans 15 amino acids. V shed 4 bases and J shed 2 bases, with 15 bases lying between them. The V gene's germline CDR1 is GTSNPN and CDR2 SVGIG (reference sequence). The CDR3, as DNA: TGTGCCTGGACCACCGCCGGGGGCACCTACAATGAGCAGTTCTTC. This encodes CAWTTAGGTYNEQFF.

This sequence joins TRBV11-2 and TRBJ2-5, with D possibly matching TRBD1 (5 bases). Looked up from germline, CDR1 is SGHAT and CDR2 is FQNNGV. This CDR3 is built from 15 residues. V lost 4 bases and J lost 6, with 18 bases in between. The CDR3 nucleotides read TGTGCCAGCAGCTCCCGACGCGCAGGGTCGAAGACCCAGTACTTC. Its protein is CASSSRRAGSKTQYF.

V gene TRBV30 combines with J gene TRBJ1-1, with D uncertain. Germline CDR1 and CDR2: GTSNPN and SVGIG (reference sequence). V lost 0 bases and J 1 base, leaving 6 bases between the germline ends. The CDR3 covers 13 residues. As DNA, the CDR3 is TGTGCCTGGAGTGTAAACGGGAACACTGAAGCTTTCTTT. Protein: CAWSVNGNTEAFF.

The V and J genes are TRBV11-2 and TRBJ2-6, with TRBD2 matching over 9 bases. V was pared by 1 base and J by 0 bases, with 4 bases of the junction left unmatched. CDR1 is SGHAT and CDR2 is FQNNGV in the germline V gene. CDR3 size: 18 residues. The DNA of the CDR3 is TGTGCCAGCAGCTTAGGTCTAGCGGGGCGCTCTGGGGCCAACGTCCTGACTTTC. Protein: CASSLGLAGRSGANVLTF.

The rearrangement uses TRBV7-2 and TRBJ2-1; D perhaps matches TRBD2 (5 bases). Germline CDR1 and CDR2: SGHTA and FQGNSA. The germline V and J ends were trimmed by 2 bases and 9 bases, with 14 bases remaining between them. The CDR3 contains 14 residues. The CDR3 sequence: CASSLLASEGEQFF. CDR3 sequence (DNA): TGTGCCAGCAGCTTACTCGCTTCCGAGGGTGAGCAGTTCTTC.

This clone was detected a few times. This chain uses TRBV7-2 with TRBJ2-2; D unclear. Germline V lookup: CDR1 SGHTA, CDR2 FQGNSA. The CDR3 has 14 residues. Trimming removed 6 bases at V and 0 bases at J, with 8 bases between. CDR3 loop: CASRSDPNTGELFF. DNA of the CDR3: TGTGCCAGCAGATCAGACCCGAACACCGGGGAGCTGTTTTTT. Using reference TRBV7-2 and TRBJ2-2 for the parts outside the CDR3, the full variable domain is GAGVSQSPSNKVTEKGKDVELRCDPISGHTALYWYRQSLGQGLEFLIYFQGNSAPDKSGLPSDRFSAERTGGSVSTLTIQRTQQEDSAVYLCASRSDPNTGELFFGEGSRLTVL.